Listed here are 17 T cell receptor beta chains from one sample, sequenced in a study of blood T cell repertoires in COVID-19. Data came from immunoSEQ multiplex PCR; TCRdb stores just in-frame clones and leaves some out. This repertoire shows 35,000 to 45,000 clones, just over 90% found once; its top ten account for 0.3% to 0.4%. The specimen was peripheral blood. These receptors originate from a man in his fifties with COVID-19, enrolled during active disease.

This sequence joins TRBV3-1 (or the pseudogene TRBV3-2) and TRBJ2-7; D possibly corresponds to TRBD1 (5 bases). Germline lookup yields CDR1 LGHDT and CDR2 YNNKEL (reference sequence). The CDR3 contains 14 residues. V was shortened by 3 bases and J by 2 bases, with 11 bases between the two germline ends. For the CDR3, the DNA is TGTGCCAGCAGCCACGGTCAGGGTGCCTACGAGCAGTACTTC. Translation: CASSHGQGAYEQYF.

The chain combines TRBV5-8 with TRBJ2-4, with a weak D call TRBD2 (5 bases). Trimming stripped 1 base from V and 3 bases from J, with 14 bases between. The germline gives CDR1 SGHTS, CDR2 YDEGEE. This CDR3 is 16 amino acids long. The CDR3 DNA is TGTGCCAGCAGCTTGTACCTTCTAGGGAGCAAAAACATTCAGTACTTC. Protein sequence: CASSLYLLGSKNIQYF.

This rearrangement joins TRBV10-1 to TRBJ2-5; TRBD2 matches at 12 bases. Germline lookup yields CDR1 WNHNN and CDR2 SYGVQD (reference sequence). The J segment lost 0 bases and the V segment lost 6 bases, leaving 5 bases of the junction unmatched. The CDR3 consists of 16 residues. The CDR3 spells CASRGLAGMYQETQYF. The CDR3 DNA is TGCGCCAGCAGGGGACTAGCGGGCATGTACCAAGAGACCCAGTACTTC.

The chain couples TRBV7-9 to TRBJ2-7, with 7 bases lining up with TRBD1. In germline, CDR1 is SEHNR, CDR2 FQNEAQ (reference sequence). The ends lost 6 bases at V and 0 bases at J; junction bases unmatched: 5. This CDR3 comprises 14 residues. CDR3 in DNA: TGTGCCAGCAGTTGGGGACAGAGCTCCTACGAGCAGTACTTC. Translated: CASSWGQSSYEQYF.

The chain recombines TRBV9 with TRBJ2-1; 11 bases are a match to TRBD2. The V gene's germline CDR1 is SGDLS and CDR2 YYNGEE. With V trimmed by 0 bases and J by 8 bases, 4 bases remained unmatched. CDR3 length: 15 residues. Here the CDR3 DNA reads TGTGCCAGCAGCGTAGGACTAGCGGGAATCTATGAGCAGTTCTTC. Translating it yields CASSVGLAGIYEQFF. Drawing the rest from reference TRBV9 and TRBJ2-1, the complete variable domain is DSGVTQTPKHLITATGQRVTLRCSPRSGDLSVYWYQQSLDQGLQFLIQYYNGEERAKGNILERFSAQQFPDLHSELNLSSLELGDSALYFCASSVGLAGIYEQFFGPGTRLTVL.

The V and J genes are TRBV9 and TRBJ2-7, with D possibly matching TRBD2 (6 bases). V lost 0 bases, J lost 4 bases, and 14 bases lay in between. The CDR3 has 15 residues. CDR1 is SGDLS and CDR2 is YYNGEE in the germline V gene. CDR3 sequence: CASSVAGGKSYEQYF. CDR3 nucleotide sequence: TGTGCCAGCAGCGTAGCTGGAGGGAAGTCTTACGAGCAGTACTTC.

The chain employs TRBV4-1 and TRBJ2-5, with D tentatively TRBD2 (5 bases). CDR1 MGHRA and CDR2 YSYEKL come from the germline V gene. The CDR3 runs 15 residues. The V gene lost 1 base and the J gene lost 4 bases, with 13 bases spanning the gap. The CDR3 region is CASSQGKRSGETQYF. Written as DNA, the CDR3 is TGCGCCAGCAGCCAAGGGAAACGGAGCGGAGAGACCCAGTACTTC.

The genes are TRBV27 and TRBJ1-5; 7 nucleotides match TRBD1. The junction had 10 bases not matched to a gene; V was cut back by 7 bases and J by 7 bases. Germline V gene data show CDR1 as MNHEY and CDR2 as SMNVEV (reference sequence). The length of the CDR3 is 14 residues. CDR3 DNA: TGTGCCAGCAATGGTAGCGACAGGGTGCAGCCCCAGCATTTT. Protein: CASNGSDRVQPQHF.

This chain uses TRBV5-1 with TRBJ2-6; the D gene is possibly TRBD1 (6 bases). This CDR3 comprises 16 residues. Germline lookup yields CDR1 SGHRS and CDR2 YFSETQ. Trimming stripped 4 bases from V and 4 bases from J, with 15 bases between. CDR3 nucleotide sequence: TGCGCCAGCAGCCCTCAAACAGGGAACGGGGCCAACGTCCTGACTTTC. This gives the protein CASSPQTGNGANVLTF.

The chain employs TRBV10-3 and TRBJ1-2; perhaps TRBD1 as D (6 bases). The V gene lost 5 bases and the J gene lost 4 bases, with 14 bases spanning the gap. CDR3 length: 14 residues. The germline CDR1 and CDR2 sequences are ENHRY and SYGVKD. CDR3: CAISSIGTSYGYTF. In DNA, the CDR3 is TGTGCCATCAGTTCAATCGGGACAAGCTATGGCTACACCTTC.

V gene TRBV5-1 combines with J gene TRBJ1-2; TRBD1 agrees at 9 bases. V gave up 3 bases and J gave up 5 bases; unmatched junction bases: 8. Germline V lookup: CDR1 SGHRS, CDR2 YFSETQ. The CDR3 consists of 15 residues. CDR3 DNA sequence: TGCGCCAGCAGCTGGGGACAGGGACTCGGGTATGGCTACACCTTC. Translation gives CASSWGQGLGYGYTF.

Here the CDR3 reads CASSQVTGYEQYF. The CDR3, as DNA: TGTGCCAGCAGCCAAGTAACCGGCTACGAGCAGTACTTC. The V and J genes are TRBV3-1 (or the pseudogene TRBV3-2) and TRBJ2-7; D is uncertain. The germline gives CDR1 LGHDT, CDR2 YNNKEL (reference sequence). This CDR3 has 13 residues. Deletions cut 1 base from V and 3 bases from J, with 7 bases between.

V and J are TRBV10-3 and TRBJ2-7; 11 bases match TRBD2. The ends lost 2 bases at V and 5 bases at J; junction bases unmatched: 5. CDR1 is ENHRY and CDR2 is SYGVKD in the germline V gene. The CDR3 loop spans 15 amino acids. The CDR3 DNA is TGTGCCATCAGTGAGAAGACTAGCGGGACTAACGAGCAGTACTTC. This codes for CAISEKTSGTNEQYF.

The chain recombines TRBV4-1 with TRBJ1-2; 7 positions agree with TRBD1. Germline lookup yields CDR1 MGHRA and CDR2 YSYEKL. The J segment lost 6 bases and the V segment lost 5 bases, leaving 9 bases of the junction unmatched. The CDR3 runs to 14 residues. CDR3 in DNA: TGCGCCAGCAGCGTGACAGGGAAAAGGGATGGCTACACCTTC. This encodes CASSVTGKRDGYTF.

The chain combines TRBV6-6 with TRBJ1-2; tentatively, D is TRBD1 (6 bases). CDR1 and CDR2 (germline): MNHNY, SVGAGI (reference sequence). The CDR3 consists of 15 residues. V dropped 6 bases and J dropped 1 base, with 15 bases sitting between them. This CDR3 is CASSPSTGVNYGYTF. The CDR3 DNA follows: TGTGCCAGCAGCCCATCGACAGGTGTTAACTATGGCTACACCTTC.

This chain uses TRBV27 with TRBJ2-1; the match to TRBD2 covers 11 bases. This CDR3 has 15 residues. Germline CDR1 reads MNHEY; CDR2 reads SMNVEV (reference sequence). V lost 6 bases and J lost 8; bases outside the gene matches: 9. The CDR3 coding sequence is TGTGCCAGCAGACTAGCGGGAGTAGTGGGCGATGAGCAGTTCTTC. This encodes CASRLAGVVGDEQFF.

The chain links TRBV21-1 to TRBJ1-5; whether TRBD1, the table's D call, matches the DNA was not checked. TRBV21-1 is described as a pseudogene. CDR3 size: 17 residues. The CDR3 coding sequence is TGTGCCAGCAGCCTGGACAGGTCCCTAATTAGCAATCAGCCCCAGCATTTT. Translation: CASSLDRSLISNQPQHF.